This is a list of T cell receptor beta chains from one sample in a study of blood T cell repertoires in COVID-19. Here immunoSEQ multiplex PCR was the method, and the copy in TCRdb shows in-frame clones only, minus some. The sample shows 200,000 to 300,000 clones, 60% to 75% of them seen only once. Sequencing input: peripheral blood. These receptors were obtained from a woman aged 80 or over with acute or convalescent COVID-19. CDR3s include the opening cysteine and the closing phenylalanine or tryptophan.

>TRBV14|TRBJ1-1
CASSHNTDRGAAEAFF
>TRBV4-2|TRBJ2-7
CASSQDSTYEQYF
>TRBV19|TRBJ1-6
CASSRNRGEPLHF
>TRBV6-6|TRBJ2-6
CASSPQVGLSGANVLTF
>TRBV27|TRBJ1-2
CASSFTGGFYYGYTF
>TRBV11-3|TRBJ1-3
CASSAGQPGNTIYF
>TRBV7-2|TRBJ1-2
CASSLGDRGSYGYTF
>TRBV12-3/TRBV12-4|TRBJ2-7
CASRDRVSYEQYF
>TRBV4-2|TRBJ2-7
CASSQERRAYEQYF
>TRBV6-2/TRBV6-3|TRBJ1-3
CASSYPLTQRNTIYF
>TRBV11-1|TRBJ1-3
CASSLRQGSGNTIYF
>TRBV10-3|TRBJ1-1
CAIRTSGGTNTEAFF
>TRBV25-1|TRBJ1-1
CASSPPSTGRNTEAFF
>TRBV19|TRBJ1-1
CASQRRGSQRGTEAFF
>TRBV5-6|TRBJ1-4
CASSLADRPIEEKLFF
>TRBV5-1|TRBJ1-4
CASAGTGIGEKLFF
>TRBV6-5|TRBJ2-3
CASRPDRGSDTQYF
>TRBV10-3|TRBJ1-2
CAISESGPVTAEFGYTF
>TRBV5-1|TRBJ2-2
CASSFTSGYTGELFF
>TRBV9|TRBJ2-1
CASSVGAGGGSSYNEQFF
>TRBV11-1|TRBJ1-6
CASSWDRGLSPLHF
>TRBV6-6|TRBJ2-2
CATRDPRGLAGELFF